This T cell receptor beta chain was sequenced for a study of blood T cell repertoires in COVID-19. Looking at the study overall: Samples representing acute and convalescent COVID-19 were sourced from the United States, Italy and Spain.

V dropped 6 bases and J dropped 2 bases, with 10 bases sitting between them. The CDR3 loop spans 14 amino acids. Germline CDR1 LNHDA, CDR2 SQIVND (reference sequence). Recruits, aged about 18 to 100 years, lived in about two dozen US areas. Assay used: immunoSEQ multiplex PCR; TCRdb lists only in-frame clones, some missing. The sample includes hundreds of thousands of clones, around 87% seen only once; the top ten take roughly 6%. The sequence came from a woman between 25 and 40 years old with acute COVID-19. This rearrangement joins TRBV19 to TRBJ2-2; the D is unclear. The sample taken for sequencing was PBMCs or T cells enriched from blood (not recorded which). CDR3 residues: CASSLGRNTGELFF. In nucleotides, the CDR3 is TGTGCCAGTAGCCTGGGCAGAAACACCGGGGAGCTGTTTTTT.